Listed here is a single TCR beta chain. Its antigen is unidentified. The data were produced by immunoSEQ multiplex PCR, yet TCRdb's version contains in-frame clones alone and is incomplete. The table has tens of thousands of clones, about 79% seen once. The CDR3 extends over 15 amino acids. The V and J ends lost 0 bases and 3 bases respectively, with 12 bases between them. CDR1 SGHDN and CDR2 FVKESK come from the germline V gene. This record belongs to a study of regulatory dendritic cells for organ transplantation. Study-level points and caveats: Memory CD8+ T cells were the most oligoclonal; naive cells were highly diverse. Regulatory dendritic cells appeared to expand memory CD8+ clones less than mature ones.

The clonotype was recovered from a human donor in good health. The sample taken for sequencing was memory CD4+ T cells from blood. Subset of the sample: CD45RO+ memory T cells. J is TRBJ2-7 and V is TRBV14; D possibly corresponds to TRBD2 (6 bases). In DNA, the CDR3 is TGTGCCAGCAGCCAAGATTTAGCGGTGGGCTACGAGCAGTACTTC. It encodes CASSQDLAVGYEQYF.